Below, one T cell receptor beta chain is given with its context. This record comes from a study of blood T cell repertoires in COVID-19. Assay: immunoSEQ multiplex PCR; the TCRdb copy retains only in-frame clones and omits some. This sample has a few hundred thousand clones, with about nine tenths found just once. In germline, CDR1 is SGHDT, CDR2 YYEEEE. The CDR3 has 16 residues. V lost 3 bases to trimming and J lost 5 bases; unmatched junction nucleotides: 13. Sequencing used peripheral blood. The chain links TRBV5-6 to TRBJ2-7, with TRBD1 identical over 8 bases. This TCR was sampled from a man aged 18 to 30 with active or convalescent COVID-19. CDR3 protein: CASSSEAGQGQDEQYF. In DNA form, the CDR3 reads TGTGCCAGCAGCTCTGAGGCCGGACAGGGACAGGACGAGCAGTACTTC. The full variable domain, its missing parts supplied by reference TRBV5-6 and TRBJ2-7, is DAGVTQSPTHLIKTRGQQVTLRCSPKSGHDTVSWYQQALGQGPQFIFQYYEEEERQRGNFPDRFSGHQFPNYSSELNVNALLLGDSALYLCASSSEAGQGQDEQYFGPGTRLTVT.